Listed here are 17 T cell receptor beta chains from one sample, sequenced in a study of cytomegalovirus exposure and HLA in healthy donors. Both 60 Vbeta primers and 13 Jbeta primers went into the PCR. Measured with immunoSEQ multiplex PCR; TCRdb has only the in-frame clones, and not every one. The profile covers approximately 120,000 clones, with around three quarters appearing a single time and 7.7% taken by the ten largest. The sample was PBMCs. The receptors were gathered from a woman aged 45-65 years in good health and CMV-seropositive.

The V call is TRBV6-1, the J call TRBJ2-7; 7 positions match TRBD2. V was clipped by 8 bases and J by 7 bases; unmatched bases: 14. The CDR3 consists of 14 residues. The germline CDR1 and CDR2 sequences are MNHNS and SASEGT. CDR3 sequence: CASGSRAGDQEQYF. CDR3 sequence (DNA): TGTGCCAGCGGCTCGCGGGCGGGAGATCAGGAGCAGTACTTC.

Only a few counts were recorded for this clone. The chain joins TRBV2 to TRBJ2-7; TRBD1 matches at 8 bases. The CDR3 has 14 amino acids. Germline CDR1 is SNHLY and CDR2 is FYNNEI. Germline trimming cut 8 bases from V and 3 bases from J; bases unmatched to any gene: 9. CDR3 loop: CASPTGAGLYEQYF. The DNA of the CDR3 is TGTGCCAGCCCGACAGGGGCCGGACTCTACGAGCAGTACTTC.

This clone has a handful of counts. The CDR3 protein is CASSTRTGEAFF. The CDR3 DNA reads TGTGCCAGCAGCACCAGGACAGGGGAAGCTTTCTTT. The rearrangement links TRBV7-3 to TRBJ1-1; 8 positions agree with TRBD1. In germline, CDR1 is SGHTA, CDR2 FQGTGA. This CDR3 spans 12 amino acids. Losses at the gene ends were 5 bases for V and 8 bases for J; bases not matched to a gene: 4.

This clone showed up just a few times. Other DNA variants within this sample encode the same CDR3. The J gene is TRBJ2-7, the V gene TRBV21-1; the table's D call, TRBD2, was not checked against the DNA. TRBV21-1 is a pseudogene locus. CDR3 length: 13 amino acids. The CDR3 reads CASKLAEDYEQYF. The CDR3 DNA sequence: TGTGCCAGCAAACTGGCCGAGGACTACGAGCAGTACTTC.

The gene calls are TRBV9 and TRBJ2-7, with TRBD2 matching 7 bases. The ends lost 0 bases at V and 0 bases at J; junction bases unmatched: 3. The CDR3 runs 15 residues. Per the germline V gene, CDR1 is SGDLS and CDR2 is YYNGEE. DNA for the CDR3: TGTGCCAGCAGCGTAGGGGACTATAGCTCCTACGAGCAGTACTTC. This encodes CASSVGDYSSYEQYF. The full variable domain, with the rest looked up from reference TRBV9 and TRBJ2-7, is DSGVTQTPKHLITATGQRVTLRCSPRSGDLSVYWYQQSLDQGLQFLIQYYNGEERAKGNILERFSAQQFPDLHSELNLSSLELGDSALYFCASSVGDYSSYEQYFGPGTRLTVT.

The chain carries TRBV9 and TRBJ1-6; TRBD1 matches at 11 bases. The CDR3 length is 14 residues. V trimming: 6 bases; J trimming: 8 bases; junction bases outside the gene matches: 4. Germline V gene lookup returns CDR1 SGDLS and CDR2 YYNGEE. The CDR3, as DNA: TGTGCCAGCAAATCGGACAGGGGGCATTCACCCCTCCACTTT. Protein product: CASKSDRGHSPLHF.

This clone was seen a few times. V usage is TRBV28 and J usage is TRBJ2-7, with 10 bases aligning to TRBD2. Germline V gene sequence: CDR1 MDHEN, CDR2 SYDVKM. V was clipped by 7 bases and J by 1 base; unmatched bases: 10. The CDR3 contains 16 residues. CDR3 nucleotide sequence: TGTGCCAGCACTCTTCAACTAGCGGGATTGTCCTACGAGCAGTACTTC. Its translation is CASTLQLAGLSYEQYF.

The sample holds one count of this clone. The rearrangement joins TRBV10-3 to TRBJ1-2; TRBD1 is a possible D gene (6 bases). The CDR3 is 14 residues long. The germline V gene encodes CDR1 ENHRY and CDR2 SYGVKD. The V end was cut by 0 bases, the J end by 5 bases, with 10 bases between. Written as DNA, the CDR3 is TGTGCCATCAGTGAGTCCAGGGGCCTTTATGGCTACACCTTC. This translates into CAISESRGLYGYTF.

The genes are TRBV6-1 and TRBJ1-2; D is perhaps TRBD1 (6 bases). Germline lookup yields CDR1 MNHNS and CDR2 SASEGT. The length of the CDR3 is 14 residues. V gave up 6 bases and J gave up 3 bases, with 14 bases separating them. This chain's CDR3 is CASRTQGSDYGYTF. The CDR3 DNA follows: TGTGCCAGCAGGACCCAGGGGTCTGACTATGGCTACACCTTC.

This sequence joins TRBV6-6 and TRBJ2-5, with 10 bases that match TRBD2. This CDR3 contains 15 residues. Unmatched junction bases numbered 12, after V lost 7 bases and J lost 7 bases. Looked up from germline, CDR1 is MNHNY and CDR2 is SVGAGI (reference sequence). The CDR3 region is CASTLTSGAGGTQYF. CDR3 sequence (DNA): TGTGCCAGCACTTTAACTAGCGGGGCCGGGGGGACCCAGTACTTC.

The genes are TRBV15 and TRBJ2-5, with TRBD1 matching over 8 bases. V shed 0 bases and J 2 bases; nucleotides not matched to a gene: 11. The CDR3 is 18 amino acids. The germline gives CDR1 LNHNV, CDR2 YYDKDF (reference sequence). The CDR3 is CATSRDPWTGSGQETQYF. The DNA of the CDR3 is TGTGCCACCAGCAGAGACCCCTGGACAGGGAGTGGGCAAGAGACCCAGTACTTC. Together with reference TRBV15 and TRBJ2-5, the CDR3 gives the full variable domain: DAMVIQNPRYQVTQFGKPVTLSCSQTLNHNVMYWYQQKSSQAPKLLFHYYDKDFNNEADTPDNFQSRRPNTSFCFLDIRSPGLGDTAMYLCATSRDPWTGSGQETQYFGPGTRLLVL.

The rearrangement links TRBV7-6 to TRBJ2-1, with 13 bases fitting TRBD2. J lost 9 bases, V lost 5 bases, and 4 bases had no gene match. The CDR3 runs 14 residues. The germline V gene encodes CDR1 SGHVS and CDR2 FNYEAQ. The CDR3 DNA sequence: TGTGCCAGCAGCACACTAGCGGGAGGGCCTGAGCAGTTCTTC. Encoded protein: CASSTLAGGPEQFF. The full variable domain, its missing parts supplied by reference TRBV7-6 and TRBJ2-1, is GAGVSQSPRYKVTKRGQDVALRCDPISGHVSLYWYRQALGQGPEFLTYFNYEAQQDKSGLPNDRFSAERPEGSISTLTIQRTEQRDSAMYRCASSTLAGGPEQFFGPGTRLTVL.

This chain uses TRBV2 with TRBJ2-3, with 7 positions matching TRBD2. V shed 10 bases and J 1 base; nucleotides not matched to a gene: 8. Germline V CDR1 and CDR2: SNHLY, FYNNEI. This CDR3 is built from 14 residues. CDR3 nucleotides: TGTGCCACCAAGACTAGCACCGGCACAGATACGCAGTATTTT. Translation gives CATKTSTGTDTQYF.

Notes on this clone: The identical CDR3 is also encoded by other nucleotide sequences in the sample. V usage is TRBV18 and J usage is TRBJ2-3; 7 nucleotides line up with TRBD1. Losses at the gene ends were 3 bases for V and 2 bases for J; bases not matched to a gene: 5. The CDR3 extends over 15 amino acids. Germline CDR1 KGHSH, CDR2 LQKENI. The CDR3 bases are TGTGCCAGCTCACCGCCGGGACAGTTCACAGATACGCAGTATTTT. It yields the protein CASSPPGQFTDTQYF.

The chain joins TRBV7-2 to TRBJ2-1; 11 bases map to TRBD2. This CDR3 spans 16 amino acids. The germline CDR1 and CDR2 sequences are SGHTA and FQGNSA. V shed 2 bases and J 0 bases; nucleotides not matched to a gene: 0. CDR3 residues: CASSLLAGGSYNEQFF. The CDR3 bases are TGTGCCAGCAGCTTACTAGCGGGGGGCTCCTACAATGAGCAGTTCTTC.

The chain links TRBV7-9 to TRBJ2-3; 10 nucleotides line up with TRBD2. CDR1 SEHNR and CDR2 FQNEAQ come from the germline V gene (reference sequence). CDR3 length: 17 amino acids. With 5 bases clipped from V and 2 bases from J, the junction kept 10 bases outside the gene matches. CDR3 amino acids: CASSPIRAGGFTDTQYF. CDR3 nucleotide sequence: TGTGCCAGCAGCCCTATAAGAGCGGGAGGGTTCACAGATACGCAGTATTTT.

The chain couples TRBV29-1 to TRBJ2-3; possible D gene TRBD1, 6 bases. Germline CDR1 SQVTM, CDR2 ANQGSEA. The length of the CDR3 is 13 residues. V dropped 7 bases and J dropped 2 bases, with 13 bases sitting between them. The CDR3 here is CSEPQGSTDTQYF. The CDR3, as DNA: TGCAGCGAGCCTCAGGGGTCCACAGATACGCAGTATTTT.